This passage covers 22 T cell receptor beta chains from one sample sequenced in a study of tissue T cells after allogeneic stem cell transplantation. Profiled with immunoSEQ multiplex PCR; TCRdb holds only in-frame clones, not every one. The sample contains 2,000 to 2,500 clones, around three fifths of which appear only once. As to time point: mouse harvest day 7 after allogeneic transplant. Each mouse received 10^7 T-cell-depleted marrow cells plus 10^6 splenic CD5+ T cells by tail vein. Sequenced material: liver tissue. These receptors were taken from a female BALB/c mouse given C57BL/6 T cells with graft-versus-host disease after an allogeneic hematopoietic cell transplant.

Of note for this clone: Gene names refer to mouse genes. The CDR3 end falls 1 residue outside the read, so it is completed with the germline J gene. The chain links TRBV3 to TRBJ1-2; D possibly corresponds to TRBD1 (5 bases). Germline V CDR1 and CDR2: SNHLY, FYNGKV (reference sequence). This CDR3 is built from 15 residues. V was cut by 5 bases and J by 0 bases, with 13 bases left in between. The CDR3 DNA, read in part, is TGTGCCAGCAGCCCCTCCGGGACGCCAAACTCCGACTACACC. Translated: CASSPSGTPNSDYT. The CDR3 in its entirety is CASSPSGTPNSDYTF.

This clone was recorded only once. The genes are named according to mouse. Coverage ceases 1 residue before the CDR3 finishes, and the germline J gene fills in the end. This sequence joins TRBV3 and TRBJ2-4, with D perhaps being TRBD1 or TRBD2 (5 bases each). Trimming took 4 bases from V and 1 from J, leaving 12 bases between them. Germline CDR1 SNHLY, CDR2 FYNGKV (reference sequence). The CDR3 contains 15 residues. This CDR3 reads CASSWDGAGQNTLYF. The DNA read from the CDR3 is TGTGCCAGCAGCTGGGATGGGGCAGGTCAAAACACCTTGTAC.

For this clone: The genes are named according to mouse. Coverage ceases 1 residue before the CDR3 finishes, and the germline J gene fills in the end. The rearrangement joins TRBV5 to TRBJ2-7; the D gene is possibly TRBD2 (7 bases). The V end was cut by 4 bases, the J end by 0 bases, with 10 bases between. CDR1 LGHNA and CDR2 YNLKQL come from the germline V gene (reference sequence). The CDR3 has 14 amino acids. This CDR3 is CASSRGGDSYEQYF. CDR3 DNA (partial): TGTGCCAGCAGCCGAGGGGGGGACTCCTATGAACAGTAC.

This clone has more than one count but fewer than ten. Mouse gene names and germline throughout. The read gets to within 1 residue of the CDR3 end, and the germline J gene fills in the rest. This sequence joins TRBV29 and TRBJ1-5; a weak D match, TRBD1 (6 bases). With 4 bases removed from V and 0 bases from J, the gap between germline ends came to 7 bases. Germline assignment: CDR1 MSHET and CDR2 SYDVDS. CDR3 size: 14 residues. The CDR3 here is CASSWDNNNQAPLF. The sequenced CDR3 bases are TGTGCTAGCAGTTGGGACAATAACAACCAGGCTCCGCTT. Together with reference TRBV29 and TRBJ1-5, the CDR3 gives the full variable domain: DMKVTQMPRYLIKRMGENVLLECGQDMSHETMYWYRQDPGLGLQLIYISYDVDSNSEGDIPKGYRVSRKKREHFSLILDSAKTNQTSVYFCASSWDNNNQAPLFGEGTRLSVL.

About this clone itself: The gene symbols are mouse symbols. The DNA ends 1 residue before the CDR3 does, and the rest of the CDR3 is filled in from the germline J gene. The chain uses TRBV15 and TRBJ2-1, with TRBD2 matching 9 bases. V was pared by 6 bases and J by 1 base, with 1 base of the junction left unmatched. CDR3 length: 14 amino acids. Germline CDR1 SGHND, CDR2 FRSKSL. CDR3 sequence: CASRDWGNYAEQFF. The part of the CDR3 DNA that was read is TGTGCCAGCAGGGACTGGGGAAACTATGCTGAGCAGTTC. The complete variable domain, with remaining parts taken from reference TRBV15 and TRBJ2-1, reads DAGVTQTPRHEVAEKGQTIILKCEPVSGHNDLFWYRQTKIQGLELLSYFRSKSLMEDGGAFKDRFKAEMLNSSFSTLKIQPTEPKDSAVYLCASRDWGNYAEQFFGPGTRLTVL.

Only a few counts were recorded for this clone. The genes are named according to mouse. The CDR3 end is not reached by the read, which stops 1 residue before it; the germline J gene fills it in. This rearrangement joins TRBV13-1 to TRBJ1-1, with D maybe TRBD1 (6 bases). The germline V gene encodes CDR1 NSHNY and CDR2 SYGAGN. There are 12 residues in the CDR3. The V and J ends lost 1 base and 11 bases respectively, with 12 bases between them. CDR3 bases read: TGTGCCAGCAGTGATAGGGCAGGGGAGGTCTTC. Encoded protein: CASSDRAGEVF. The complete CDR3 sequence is CASSDRAGEVFF.

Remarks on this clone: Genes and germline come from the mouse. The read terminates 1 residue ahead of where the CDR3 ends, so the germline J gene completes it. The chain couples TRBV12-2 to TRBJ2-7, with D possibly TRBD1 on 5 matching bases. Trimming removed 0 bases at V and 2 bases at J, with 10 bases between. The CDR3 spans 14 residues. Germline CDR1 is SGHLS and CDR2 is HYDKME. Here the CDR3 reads CASSLEGRTYEQYF. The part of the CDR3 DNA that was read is TGTGCCAGCTCTCTCGAGGGGAGGACCTATGAACAGTAC. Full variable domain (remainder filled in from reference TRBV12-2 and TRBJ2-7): NSGVVQSPRYIIKGKGERSILKCIPISGHLSVAWYQQTQGQELKFFIQHYDKMERDKGNLPSRFSVQQFDDYHSEMNMSALELEDSAVYFCASSLEGRTYEQYFGPGTRLTVL.

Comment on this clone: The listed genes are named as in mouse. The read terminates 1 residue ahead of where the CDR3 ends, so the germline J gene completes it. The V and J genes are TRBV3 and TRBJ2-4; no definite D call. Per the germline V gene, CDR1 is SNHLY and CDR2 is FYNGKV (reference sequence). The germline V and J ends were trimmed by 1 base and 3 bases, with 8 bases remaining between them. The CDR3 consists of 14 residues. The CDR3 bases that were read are TGTGCCAGCAGCTTAGGGGCTTCCCAAAACACCTTGTAC. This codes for CASSLGASQNTLY. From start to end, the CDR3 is CASSLGASQNTLYF. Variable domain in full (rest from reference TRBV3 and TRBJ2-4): GPKVLQIPSHQIIDMGQMVTLNCDPVSNHLYFYWYKQILGQQMEFLVNFYNGKVMEKSKLFKDQFSVERPDGSYFTLKIQPTALEDSAVYFCASSLGASQNTLYFGAGTRLSVL.

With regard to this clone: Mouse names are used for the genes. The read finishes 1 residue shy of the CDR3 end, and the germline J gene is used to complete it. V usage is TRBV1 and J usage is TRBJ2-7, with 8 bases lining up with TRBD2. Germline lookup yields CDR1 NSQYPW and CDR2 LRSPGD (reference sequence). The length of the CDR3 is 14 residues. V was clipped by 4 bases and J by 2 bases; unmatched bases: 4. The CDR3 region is CTCSGRDWTYEQYF. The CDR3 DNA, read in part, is TGCACCTGCAGTGGCCGGGACTGGACCTATGAACAGTAC.

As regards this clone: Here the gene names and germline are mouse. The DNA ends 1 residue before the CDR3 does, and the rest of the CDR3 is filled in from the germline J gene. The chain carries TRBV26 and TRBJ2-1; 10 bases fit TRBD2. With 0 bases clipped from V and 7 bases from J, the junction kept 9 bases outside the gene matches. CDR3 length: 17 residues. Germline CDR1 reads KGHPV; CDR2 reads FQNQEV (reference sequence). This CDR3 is CASSLSGWGGAGAEQFF. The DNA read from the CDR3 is TGTGCCAGCAGTCTGTCTGGCTGGGGGGGCGCGGGAGCTGAGCAGTTC.

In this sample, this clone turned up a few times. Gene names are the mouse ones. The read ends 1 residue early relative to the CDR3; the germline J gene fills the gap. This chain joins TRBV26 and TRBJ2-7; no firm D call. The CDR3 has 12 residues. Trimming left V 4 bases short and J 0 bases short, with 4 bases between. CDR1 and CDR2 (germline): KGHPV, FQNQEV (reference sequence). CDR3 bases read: TGTGCCAGCAGTCGGAGCTCCTATGAACAGTAC. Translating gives CASSRSSYEQY. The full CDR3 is CASSRSSYEQYF.

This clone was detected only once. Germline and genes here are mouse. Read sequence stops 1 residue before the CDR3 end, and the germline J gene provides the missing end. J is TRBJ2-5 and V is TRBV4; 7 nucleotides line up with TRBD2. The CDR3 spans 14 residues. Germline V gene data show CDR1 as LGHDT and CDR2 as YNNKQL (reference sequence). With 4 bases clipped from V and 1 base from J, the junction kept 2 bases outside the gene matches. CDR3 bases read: TGTGCCAGCAGCTTTCTGGGGGACCAAGACACCCAGTAC. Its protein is CASSFLGDQDTQY. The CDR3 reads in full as CASSFLGDQDTQYF.

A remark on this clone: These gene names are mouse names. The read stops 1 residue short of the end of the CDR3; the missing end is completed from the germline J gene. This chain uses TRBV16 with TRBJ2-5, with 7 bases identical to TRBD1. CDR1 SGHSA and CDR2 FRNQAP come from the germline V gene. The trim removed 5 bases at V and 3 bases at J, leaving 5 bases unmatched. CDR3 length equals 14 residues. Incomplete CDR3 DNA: TGTGCAAGCAGCCCACAGGGGAGGCAAGACACCCAGTAC. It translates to CASSPQGRQDTQY. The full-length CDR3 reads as CASSPQGRQDTQYF.

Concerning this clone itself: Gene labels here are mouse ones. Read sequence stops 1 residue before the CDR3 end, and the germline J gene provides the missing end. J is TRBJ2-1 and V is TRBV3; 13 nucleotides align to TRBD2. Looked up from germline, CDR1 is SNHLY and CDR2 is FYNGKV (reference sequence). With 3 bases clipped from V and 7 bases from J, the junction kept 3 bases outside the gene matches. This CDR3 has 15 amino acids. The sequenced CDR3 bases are TGTGCCAGCAGCTTGGGACTGGGGGGGAAAGCTGAGCAGTTC. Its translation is CASSLGLGGKAEQF. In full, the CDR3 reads CASSLGLGGKAEQFF.

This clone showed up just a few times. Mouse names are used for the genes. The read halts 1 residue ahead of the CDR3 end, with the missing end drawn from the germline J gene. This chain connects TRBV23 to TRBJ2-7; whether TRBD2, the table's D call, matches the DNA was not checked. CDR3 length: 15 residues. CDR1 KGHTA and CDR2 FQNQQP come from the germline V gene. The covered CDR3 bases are TGCTCCAGCAGTCAACGACTGGGGCACTCCTATGAACAGTAC. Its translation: CSSSQRLGHSYEQY. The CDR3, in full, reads CSSSQRLGHSYEQYF.

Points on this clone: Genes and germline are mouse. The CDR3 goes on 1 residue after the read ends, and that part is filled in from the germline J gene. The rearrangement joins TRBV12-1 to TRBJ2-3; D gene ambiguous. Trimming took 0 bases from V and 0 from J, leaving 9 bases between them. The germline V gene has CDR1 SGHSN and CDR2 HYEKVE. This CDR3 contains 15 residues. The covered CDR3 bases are TGTGCCAGCTCTCTCGCCGGTACTAGTGCAGAAACGCTGTAT. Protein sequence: CASSLAGTSAETLY. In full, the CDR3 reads CASSLAGTSAETLYF.

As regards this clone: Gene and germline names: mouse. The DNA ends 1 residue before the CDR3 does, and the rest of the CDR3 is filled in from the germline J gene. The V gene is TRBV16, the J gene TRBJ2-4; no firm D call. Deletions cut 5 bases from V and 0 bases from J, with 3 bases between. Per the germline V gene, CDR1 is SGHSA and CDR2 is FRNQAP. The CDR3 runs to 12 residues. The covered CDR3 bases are TGTGCAAGCAGCCTTAGTCAAAACACCTTGTAC. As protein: CASSLSQNTLY. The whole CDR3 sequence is CASSLSQNTLYF.

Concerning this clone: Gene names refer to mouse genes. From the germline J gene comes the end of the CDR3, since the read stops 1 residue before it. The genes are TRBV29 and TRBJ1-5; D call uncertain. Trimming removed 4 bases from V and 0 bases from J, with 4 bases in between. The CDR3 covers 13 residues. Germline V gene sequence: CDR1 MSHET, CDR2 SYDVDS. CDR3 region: CASSSHNNQAPLF. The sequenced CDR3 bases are TGTGCTAGCAGTTCCCATAACAACCAGGCTCCGCTT.

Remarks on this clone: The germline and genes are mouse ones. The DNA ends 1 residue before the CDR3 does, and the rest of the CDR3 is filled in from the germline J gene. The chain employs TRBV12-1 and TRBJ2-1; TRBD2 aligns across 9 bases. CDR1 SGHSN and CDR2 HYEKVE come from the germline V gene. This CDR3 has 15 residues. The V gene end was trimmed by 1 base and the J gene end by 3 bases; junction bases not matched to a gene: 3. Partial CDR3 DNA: TGTGCCAGCTCTCTGGCTGGGGGGGTCTATGCTGAGCAGTTC. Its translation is CASSLAGGVYAEQF. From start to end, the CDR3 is CASSLAGGVYAEQFF.

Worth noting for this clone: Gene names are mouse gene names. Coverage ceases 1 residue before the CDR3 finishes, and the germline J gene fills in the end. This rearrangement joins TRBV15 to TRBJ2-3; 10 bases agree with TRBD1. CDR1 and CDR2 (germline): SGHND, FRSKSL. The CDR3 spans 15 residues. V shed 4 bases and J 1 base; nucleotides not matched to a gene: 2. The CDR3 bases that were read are TGTGCCAGCAGTTGGGACAGGGGCGGTGCAGAAACGCTGTAT. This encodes CASSWDRGGAETLY. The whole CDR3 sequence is CASSWDRGGAETLYF.

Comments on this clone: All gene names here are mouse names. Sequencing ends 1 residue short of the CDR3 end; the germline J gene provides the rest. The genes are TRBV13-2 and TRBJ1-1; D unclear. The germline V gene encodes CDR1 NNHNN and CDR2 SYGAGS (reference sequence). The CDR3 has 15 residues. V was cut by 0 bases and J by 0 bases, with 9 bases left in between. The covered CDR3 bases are TGTGCCAGCGGTGATGCCCGGACGGCAAACACAGAAGTCTTC. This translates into CASGDARTANTEVF. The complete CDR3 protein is CASGDARTANTEVFF.

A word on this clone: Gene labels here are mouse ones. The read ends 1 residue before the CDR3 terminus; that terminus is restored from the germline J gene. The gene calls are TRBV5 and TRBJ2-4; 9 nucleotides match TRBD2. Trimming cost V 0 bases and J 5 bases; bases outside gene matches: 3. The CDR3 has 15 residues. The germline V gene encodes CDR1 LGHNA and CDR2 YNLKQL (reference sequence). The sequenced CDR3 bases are TGTGCCAGCAGCCAAGACTGGGGGGGTCGAAACACCTTGTAC. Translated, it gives CASSQDWGGRNTLY. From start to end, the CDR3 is CASSQDWGGRNTLYF.